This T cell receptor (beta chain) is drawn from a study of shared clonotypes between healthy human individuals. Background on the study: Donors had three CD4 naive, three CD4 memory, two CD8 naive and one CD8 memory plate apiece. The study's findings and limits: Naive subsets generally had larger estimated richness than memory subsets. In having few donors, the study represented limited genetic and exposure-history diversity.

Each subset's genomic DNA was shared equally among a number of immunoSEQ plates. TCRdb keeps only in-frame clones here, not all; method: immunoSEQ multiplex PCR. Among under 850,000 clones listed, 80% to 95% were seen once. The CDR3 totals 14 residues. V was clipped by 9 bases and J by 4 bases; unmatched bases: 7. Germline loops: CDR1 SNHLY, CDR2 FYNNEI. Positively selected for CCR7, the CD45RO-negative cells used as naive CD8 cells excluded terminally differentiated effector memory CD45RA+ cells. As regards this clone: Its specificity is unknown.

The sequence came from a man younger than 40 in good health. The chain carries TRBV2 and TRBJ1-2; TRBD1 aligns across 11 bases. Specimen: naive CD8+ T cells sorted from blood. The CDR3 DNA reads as TGTGCCAGACACGGGACAGGGGGTTCCTATGGCTACACCTTC. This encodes CARHGTGGSYGYTF.